The rows below give T cell receptor beta chains drawn from one sample of a study of regulatory T cells in long-lasting Graves disease. One entry per CDR3 protein results from TCRdb running MiXCR on the multiplex PCR reads. In the table there are a few hundred thousand distinct CDR3 sequences, 20% of which are singletons. Sequencing was performed on peripheral blood mononuclear cells (PBMCs), taken at new diagnosis, from a patient treated with antithyroid drugs. These receptors originate from a female donor with Graves disease. Both conserved end residues are part of each CDR3. A D gene is named only where the DNA matches it firmly. The size field is filled for only some rows; it gives once, few, many or a size class.

.,TRBV6-5,TRBJ2-2,many,TGTGCCAGCAGTTACTCAGTCGCAGCGAACACCGGGGAGCTGTTTTTT,CASSYSVAANTGELFF
.,TRBV4-3,TRBJ2-3,many,TGCGCCAGTTCTCGGGCAGGGGTCGCAGATACGCAGTATTTT,CASSRAGVADTQYF
.,TRBV6-1,TRBJ2-1,many,TGTGCCAGCAGTGAGTTTACGGGGAATGAGCAGTTCTTC,CASSEFTGNEQFF
TRBD2,TRBV5-1,TRBJ2-3,many,TGCGCCAGCAGCATGGCGGTAGCGGGAGGGTTTGATACGCAGTATTTT,CASSMAVAGGFDTQYF
TRBD1,TRBV2,TRBJ1-5,.,TGTGCCAGCAGTGACACAGGGGGCAGCAATCAGCCCCAGCATTTT,CASSDTGGSNQPQHF
.,TRBV29-1,TRBJ1-5,many,TGCAGCGTTGTTCTGGAGGGGGTATTAGGTCAGCCCCAGCATTTT,CSVVLEGVLGQPQHF
.,TRBV7-3,TRBJ2-6,.,TGTGCCAGCAGCTTAAACCCTGGGGCCAACGTCCTGACTTTC,CASSLNPGANVLTF
.,TRBV20-1,TRBJ2-7,many,TGCAGTGCCCAGGACACACAGGGAATCTACGAGCAGTACTTC,CSAQDTQGIYEQYF
TRBD2,TRBV7-9,TRBJ2-1,many,TGTGCCAGCAGCCCCCGCGGGGGTCTAGTCCATGAGCAGTTCTTC,CASSPRGGLVHEQFF
.,TRBV29-1,TRBJ1-2,few,TGCAGCGTTGAAGAAGCCGGGGGCTATGGCTACACCTTC,CSVEEAGGYGYTF
.,TRBV20-1,TRBJ2-3,many,TGCAGTGCTAGAGAATGGGGACTTCGCACAGATACGCAGTATTTT,CSAREWGLRTDTQYF
.,TRBV7-2,TRBJ1-3,many,TGTGCCAGCAGCTCTGGAGGTTCTGGAAACACCATATATTTT,CASSSGGSGNTIYF
TRBD1,TRBV5-1,TRBJ1-2,many,TGCGCCAGCAGTGTGGGACAGGGGACGGATGGCTACACCTTC,CASSVGQGTDGYTF
.,TRBV5-6,TRBJ2-1,many,TGTGCCAGCACCCCCATAGGGGAAAGCTCCTACAATGAGCAGTTCTTC,CASTPIGESSYNEQFF
TRBD1,TRBV11-2,TRBJ2-3,.,TGTGCCAGCAGCCGCGGGACAGGGGGCGGCACAGATACGCAGTATTTT,CASSRGTGGGTDTQYF
.,TRBV4-2,TRBJ1-1,many,TGTGCCAGCAGCCACCCTACCAGGACCCAAAACGCTGAAGCTTTCTTT,CASSHPTRTQNAEAFF
.,TRBV6-5,TRBJ2-7,.,TGTGCCAGCAGTTACTCGGACCCCTACGAGCAGTACTTC,CASSYSDPYEQYF
TRBD1,TRBV18,TRBJ2-7,many,TGTGCCAGCTCACCTCAGGGACAGGGCTACGAGCAGTACTTC,CASSPQGQGYEQYF
TRBD1,TRBV28,TRBJ2-7,many,TGTGCCAGCAACAGGGGGTTTTACGAGCAGTACTTC,CASNRGFYEQYF
.,TRBV9,TRBJ2-6,few,TGTGCCAGCAGCGTAGGGTCCGGGGGCGGAAGCTCTGGGGCCAACGTCCTGACTTTC,CASSVGSGGGSSGANVLTF
.,TRBV19,TRBJ1-3,few,TGTGCCAGTCGTGACCGTTACTCTGGAAACACCATATATTTT,CASRDRYSGNTIYF
.,TRBV19,TRBJ1-1,few,TGTGCCAGTAGTATGGGTAGACTCACTGAAGCTTTCTTT,CASSMGRLTEAFF
.,TRBV7-3,TRBJ2-3,.,TGTGCCAGCACCGACCCCACAGATACGCAGTATTTT,CASTDPTDTQYF
.,TRBV20-1,TRBJ2-7,few,TGCAGTGCTACAACCCCTATCAGGGCTTCCTACGAGCAGTACTTC,CSATTPIRASYEQYF
TRBD2,TRBV18,TRBJ2-3,few,TGTGCCAGCTCACCACCTGGTCTTAGCGGGAACCCCACAGATACGCAGTATTTT,CASSPPGLSGNPTDTQYF
.,TRBV5-6,TRBJ2-3,many,TGTGCCAGCAGCTTGGGGATAGCAGTCACAGATACGCAGTATTTT,CASSLGIAVTDTQYF
.,TRBV12-3/TRBV12-4,TRBJ2-5,.,TGTGCCAGCAGCCGCGAGAGTGGGGGGACCCAGTACTTC,CASSRESGGTQYF
.,TRBV7-2,TRBJ2-7,many,TGTGCCAGCAGCTTAGCGAGGAGGGGGGTAGACGAGCAGTACTTC,CASSLARRGVDEQYF
TRBD2,TRBV20-1,TRBJ2-1,many,TGCAGTGCTATTAGCGGGAGCCGCTACAATGAGCAGTTCTTC,CSAISGSRYNEQFF
TRBD2,TRBV20-1,TRBJ2-3,.,TGCAGTGCTAGAGATCCTAGCGGGGGGGCCTTAGATACGCAGTATTTT,CSARDPSGGALDTQYF
.,TRBV27,TRBJ2-3,many,TGTGCCAGCAGTACCCTAAGGGGGGGAGATACGCAGTATTTT,CASSTLRGGDTQYF
TRBD1,TRBV20-1,TRBJ2-7,many,TGCAGTGCTAGAGGGGACAGGGTGGGCTCCTACGAGCAGTACTTC,CSARGDRVGSYEQYF
TRBD1,TRBV20-1,TRBJ2-3,.,TGCAGTGCTACAGAGGACAGGGACACAGATACGCAGTATTTT,CSATEDRDTDTQYF
.,TRBV28,TRBJ1-3,.,TGTGCCAGCAGTTTATCCGGCGTATTCTCTGGAAACACCACATACTTT,CASSLSGVFSGNTTYF
TRBD2,TRBV10-3,TRBJ2-2,many,TGTGCCATCAGTACCGGGGGTAGCGGGAGTTTCGACACCGGGGAGCTGTTTTTT,CAISTGGSGSFDTGELFF
TRBD2,TRBV7-2,TRBJ2-7,many,TGTGCCAGCAGCTACAGCGGGAGGGTACGCGAGCAGTACTTC,CASSYSGRVREQYF
TRBD2,TRBV12-3/TRBV12-4,TRBJ2-1,many,TGTGCCAGCAGTTTATCCCCGGGACTAGCGGGAGGCCGGAGCTCCTACAATGAGCAGTTCTTC,CASSLSPGLAGGRSSYNEQFF
.,TRBV7-9,TRBJ2-7,many,TGTGCCAGCAGCTCCGCGCGGGAAGTTCTCGAGCAGTACTTC,CASSSAREVLEQYF
.,TRBV28,TRBJ1-5,few,TGTGCCGGCAGCCCCCCCCCCCTGTCCAATCAGCCCCAGCATTTT,CAGSPPPLSNQPQHF
TRBD1,TRBV6-1,TRBJ1-6,few,TGTGCCAGCAGCCCCGAGGACAGGTTTCTTAATTCACCCCTCCACTTT,CASSPEDRFLNSPLHF
TRBD1,TRBV6-5,TRBJ2-7,.,TGTGCCAGCAGCTATGGACAGGGGGTGGACGAGCAGTACTTC,CASSYGQGVDEQYF
.,TRBV11-3,TRBJ1-2,.,TGTGCCAGCAGGAGGACAGCAACAGACTATGGCTACACCTTC,CASRRTATDYGYTF
TRBD1,TRBV5-1,TRBJ2-6,many,TGCGCCAGCAGCTCGACAGGGGGCGCAGGGGGGGCCAACGTCCTGACTTTC,CASSSTGGAGGANVLTF
TRBD2,TRBV6-1,TRBJ2-4,many,TGTGCCAGCAGTAATGTAGCGGGAGATGGGGTTCAGTACTTC,CASSNVAGDGVQYF
.,TRBV24-1,TRBJ2-1,many,TGTGCCACCAGTGACTCCGGGATGAACAATGAGCAGTTCTTC,CATSDSGMNNEQFF
TRBD1,TRBV4-1,TRBJ2-4,.,TGCGCCAGCAGCCAAGATTGGTCAGGGGGCGGTGGGGACATTCAGTACTTC,CASSQDWSGGGGDIQYF
.,TRBV10-1,TRBJ1-2,many,TGCGCCAGCAGTCCGGGACCCCGAGATGGCTACACCTTC,CASSPGPRDGYTF
.,TRBV20-1,TRBJ1-1,many,TGCAGTGCTAAACCGTTTGCAGGGCCGAGCGCTGAAGCTTTCTTT,CSAKPFAGPSAEAFF
.,TRBV5-4,TRBJ1-2,once,TGTGCCAGCAGCTTGGCAGCTGAACACATCTATGGCTACACCTTC,CASSLAAEHIYGYTF
.,TRBV7-2,TRBJ2-1,.,TGTGCCAGCAGCTTATCCAGGGCGGGCGATGAGCAGTTCTTC,CASSLSRAGDEQFF
.,TRBV15,TRBJ2-1,many,TGTGCCACGGGACCGTCCACCTACAATGAGCAGTTCTTC,CATGPSTYNEQFF
.,TRBV2,TRBJ1-4,many,TGTGCCAGCAGTGGAGTATCTTGGGAGACTAATGAAAAACTGTTTTTT,CASSGVSWETNEKLFF
.,TRBV6-2/TRBV6-3,TRBJ1-1,few,TGTGCCAGCAGTTACTTCACTGAAGCTTTCTTT,CASSYFTEAFF
.,TRBV6-1,TRBJ2-7,many,TGTGCCAGCAGAGCGCAGGGACACGAGCAGTACTTC,CASRAQGHEQYF
.,TRBV14,TRBJ2-7,.,TGTGCCAGCAGCCTCGGGGCTACGAGCTCCTACGAGCAGTACTTC,CASSLGATSSYEQYF